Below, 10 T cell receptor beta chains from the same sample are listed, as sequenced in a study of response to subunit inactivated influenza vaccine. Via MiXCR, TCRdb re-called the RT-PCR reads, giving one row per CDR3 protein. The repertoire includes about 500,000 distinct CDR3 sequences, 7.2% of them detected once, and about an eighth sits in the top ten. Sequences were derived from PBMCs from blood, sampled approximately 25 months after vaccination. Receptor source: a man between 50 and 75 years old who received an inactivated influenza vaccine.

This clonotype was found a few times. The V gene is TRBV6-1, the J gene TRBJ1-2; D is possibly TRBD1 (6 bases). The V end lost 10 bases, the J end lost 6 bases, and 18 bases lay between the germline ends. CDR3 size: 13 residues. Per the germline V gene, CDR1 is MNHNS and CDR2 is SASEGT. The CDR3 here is CATRERDNDGYTF. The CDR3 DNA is TGTGCCACCAGGGAGAGGGACAATGATGGCTACACCTTC.

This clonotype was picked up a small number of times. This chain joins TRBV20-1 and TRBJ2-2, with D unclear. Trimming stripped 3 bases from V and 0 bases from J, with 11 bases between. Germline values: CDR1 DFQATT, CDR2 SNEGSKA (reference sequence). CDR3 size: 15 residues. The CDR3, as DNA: TGCAGTGCTAGCTGGACGCGTTCGAACACCGGGGAGCTGTTTTTT. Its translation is CSASWTRSNTGELFF.

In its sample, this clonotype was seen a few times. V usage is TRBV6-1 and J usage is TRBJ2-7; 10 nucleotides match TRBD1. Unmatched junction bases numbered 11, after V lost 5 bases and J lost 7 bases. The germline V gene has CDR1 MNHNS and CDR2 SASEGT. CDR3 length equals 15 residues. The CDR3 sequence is CASSPSTGGSSEQYF. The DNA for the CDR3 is TGTGCCAGCAGTCCATCGACAGGGGGCTCTTCGGAGCAGTACTTC.

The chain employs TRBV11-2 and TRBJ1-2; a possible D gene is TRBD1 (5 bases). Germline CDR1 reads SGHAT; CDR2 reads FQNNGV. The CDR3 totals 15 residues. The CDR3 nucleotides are TGTGCAGGTGGTGCACAATTTGGGACCGAAAATGGCTACACCTTC. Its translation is CAGGAQFGTENGYTF.

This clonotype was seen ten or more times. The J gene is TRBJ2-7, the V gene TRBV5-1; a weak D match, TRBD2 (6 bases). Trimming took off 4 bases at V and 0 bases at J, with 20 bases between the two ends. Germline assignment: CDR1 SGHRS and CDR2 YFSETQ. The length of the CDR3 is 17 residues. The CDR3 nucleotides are TGCGCCAGCAGCGCTCTTGGGCGGGATTGGGGCTCCTACGAGCAGTACTTC. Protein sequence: CASSALGRDWGSYEQYF.

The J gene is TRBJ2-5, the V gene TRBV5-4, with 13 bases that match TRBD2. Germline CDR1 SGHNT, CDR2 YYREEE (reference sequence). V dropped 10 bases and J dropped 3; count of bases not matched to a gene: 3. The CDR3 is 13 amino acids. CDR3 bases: TGTGCCGGGGGACTAGCGGGAAAAGAGACCCAGTACTTC. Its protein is CAGGLAGKETQYF.

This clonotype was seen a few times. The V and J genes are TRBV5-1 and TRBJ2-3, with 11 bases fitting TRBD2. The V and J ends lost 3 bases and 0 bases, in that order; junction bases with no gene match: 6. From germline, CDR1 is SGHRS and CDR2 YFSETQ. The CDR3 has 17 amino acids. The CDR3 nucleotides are TGCGCCAGCAGCTCCCGGACTAGCGGGCCTAGCACAGATACGCAGTATTTT. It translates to CASSSRTSGPSTDTQYF.

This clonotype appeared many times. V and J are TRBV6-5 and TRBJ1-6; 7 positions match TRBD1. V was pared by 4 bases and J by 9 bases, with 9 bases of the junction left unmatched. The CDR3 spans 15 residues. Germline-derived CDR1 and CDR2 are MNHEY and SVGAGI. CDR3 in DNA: TGTGCCAGCAGTTCCCAGGGGGGGGCGCGTTCACCCCTCCACTTT. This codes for CASSSQGGARSPLHF.

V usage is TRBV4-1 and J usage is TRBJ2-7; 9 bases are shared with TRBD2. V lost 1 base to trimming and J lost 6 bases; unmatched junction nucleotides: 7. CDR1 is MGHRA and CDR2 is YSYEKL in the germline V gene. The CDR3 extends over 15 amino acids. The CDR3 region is CASSQAPGLAREQYF. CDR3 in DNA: TGCGCCAGCAGCCAAGCCCCGGGACTAGCTCGCGAGCAGTACTTC.

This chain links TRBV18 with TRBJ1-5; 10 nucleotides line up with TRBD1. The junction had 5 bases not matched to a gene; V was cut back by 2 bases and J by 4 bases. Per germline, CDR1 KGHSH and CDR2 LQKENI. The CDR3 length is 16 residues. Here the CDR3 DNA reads TGTGCCAGCTCACCATTCGGACAGGGGGGAAATCAGCCCCAGCATTTT. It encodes CASSPFGQGGNQPQHF. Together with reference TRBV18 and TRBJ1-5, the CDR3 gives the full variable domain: NAGVMQNPRHLVRRRGQEARLRCSPMKGHSHVYWYRQLPEEGLKFMVYLQKENIIDESGMPKERFSAEFPKEGPSILRIQQVVRGDSAAYFCASSPFGQGGNQPQHFGDGTRLSIL.